Each of the 7 T cell receptor beta chains below was sequenced from the same sample in a study of blood T cell repertoires in COVID-19 (dated by TCRdb to about 2020). The method behind the library was the immunoSEQ multiplex PCR assay. TCRdb carries this immuneACCESS record with in-frame sequences only. Its versions omit some clonotypes, under half of them owing to an unresolved V gene in the studies checked, with the rest unexplained. The sample has some 96,000 clones on record, approximately 80% of them singletons. The ten largest clones take up 12% of the sample. Sequenced: peripheral blood. These TCRs come from a woman between 65 and 79 years old with acute or convalescent COVID-19.

This clone occurred a few times. The chain uses TRBV7-2 and TRBJ1-1; no reliable D call. This CDR3 region has 15 residues. CDR1 and CDR2 (germline): SGHTA, FQGNSA. Trimming took 5 bases from V and 0 from J, leaving 13 bases between them. The CDR3 nucleotides are TGTGCCAGCAGCCCGACTGGGAGGATGAACACTGAAGCTTTCTTT. Its translation is CASSPTGRMNTEAFF.

This clone was observed once. J is TRBJ2-3 and V is TRBV9, with TRBD2 matching 7 bases. The CDR3 spans 17 residues. Losses at the gene ends were 4 bases for V and 1 base for J; bases not matched to a gene: 12. Germline CDR1 reads SGDLS; CDR2 reads YYNGEE. CDR3 coding DNA: TGTGCCAGCAGCCCGATTGCCGGCAGCGGGGGCACAGATACGCAGTATTTT. Its translation: CASSPIAGSGGTDTQYF.

The chain is built from TRBV27 and TRBJ2-3; 7 bases map to TRBD1. The CDR3 consists of 16 residues. The ends lost 5 bases at V and 2 bases at J; junction bases unmatched: 10. The germline V gene encodes CDR1 MNHEY and CDR2 SMNVEV (reference sequence). This CDR3 reads CASSIRDSRFTDTQYF. CDR3 DNA sequence: TGTGCCAGCAGTATACGGGACAGCCGATTCACAGATACGCAGTATTTT.

The J gene is TRBJ2-1, the V gene TRBV7-8, with a weak D call TRBD2 (6 bases). Looked up from germline, CDR1 is SGHVS and CDR2 is FQNEAQ. V gave up 5 bases and J gave up 10 bases, with 12 bases separating them. The CDR3 is 12 amino acids. CDR3 nucleotide sequence: TGTGCCAGCAGCGATCGGCGGGAAGAGCAGTTCTTC. Translated: CASSDRREEQFF.

The genes are TRBV4-3 and TRBJ2-5; 7 bases are shared with TRBD2. The length of the CDR3 is 15 residues. Germline CDR1 and CDR2: LGHNA and YSLEER. Trimming took 0 bases from V and 7 from J; bases not matched to a gene: 8. DNA of the CDR3: TGCGCCAGCAGCCAAGATCGGGGGGTTGGGGGGACCCAGTACTTC. Amino acids: CASSQDRGVGGTQYF.

The rearrangement uses TRBV29-1 and TRBJ1-3; D is undetermined. The germline gives CDR1 SQVTM, CDR2 ANQGSEA. V was shortened by 4 bases and J by 1 base, with 8 bases between the two germline ends. The CDR3 is made up of 13 amino acids. CDR3 bases: TGCAGCGTTGGAGGGTTGTCTGGAAACACCATATATTTT. Residues: CSVGGLSGNTIYF.

V is TRBV19 and J is TRBJ1-1; 7 bases align to TRBD1. Germline lookup yields CDR1 LNHDA and CDR2 SQIVND (reference sequence). V was clipped by 5 bases and J by 4 bases; unmatched bases: 4. CDR3 length: 13 amino acids. As DNA, the CDR3 is TGTGCCAGTAGTGACACAGGGGCCACTGAAGCTTTCTTT. Protein product: CASSDTGATEAFF.